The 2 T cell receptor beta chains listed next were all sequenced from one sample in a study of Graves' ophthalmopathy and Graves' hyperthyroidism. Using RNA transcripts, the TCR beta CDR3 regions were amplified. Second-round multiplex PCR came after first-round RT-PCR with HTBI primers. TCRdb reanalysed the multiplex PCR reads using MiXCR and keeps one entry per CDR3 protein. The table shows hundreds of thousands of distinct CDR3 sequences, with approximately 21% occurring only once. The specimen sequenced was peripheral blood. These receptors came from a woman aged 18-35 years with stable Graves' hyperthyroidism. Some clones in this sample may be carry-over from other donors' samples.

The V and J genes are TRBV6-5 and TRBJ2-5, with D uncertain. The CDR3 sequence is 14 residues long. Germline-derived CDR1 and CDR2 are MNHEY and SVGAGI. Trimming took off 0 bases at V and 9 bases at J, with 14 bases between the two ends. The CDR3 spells CASSYSGTHEAQYF. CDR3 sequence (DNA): TGTGCCAGCAGTTACTCGGGCACCCATGAGGCCCAGTACTTC.

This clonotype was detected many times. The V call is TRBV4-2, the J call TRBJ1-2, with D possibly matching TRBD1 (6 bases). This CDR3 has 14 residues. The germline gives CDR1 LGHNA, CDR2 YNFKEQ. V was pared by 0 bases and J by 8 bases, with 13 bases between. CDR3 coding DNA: TGTGCCAGCAGCCAAGATACGGCAGGGGACGGCTACACCTTC. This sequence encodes CASSQDTAGDGYTF.